This T cell receptor (beta chain) was profiled in a study of T-cell memory formation after mild COVID-19. TCRdb ran MiXCR on the 5' RACE reads and lists one entry per CDR3 protein. The data hold hundreds of thousands of distinct CDR3 sequences, with roughly 22% observed a single time. The trim removed 3 bases at V and 7 bases at J, leaving 5 bases unmatched. Germline CDR1 and CDR2: GTSNPN and SVGIG (reference sequence). The CDR3 is made up of 14 amino acids. This clonotype was observed a few times. The genes are TRBV30 and TRBJ2-1, with TRBD2 identical over 11 bases. The sequenced material came from PBMCs or a T cell subset sorted from them (not recorded which). This TCR derives from an adult woman who had mild COVID-19 (a few samples of this study predate the infection). Cell type and time point are not known. CDR3 residues: CAWRGTSGENEQFF. The CDR3 DNA sequence: TGTGCCTGGAGGGGGACTAGCGGAGAGAATGAGCAGTTCTTC.